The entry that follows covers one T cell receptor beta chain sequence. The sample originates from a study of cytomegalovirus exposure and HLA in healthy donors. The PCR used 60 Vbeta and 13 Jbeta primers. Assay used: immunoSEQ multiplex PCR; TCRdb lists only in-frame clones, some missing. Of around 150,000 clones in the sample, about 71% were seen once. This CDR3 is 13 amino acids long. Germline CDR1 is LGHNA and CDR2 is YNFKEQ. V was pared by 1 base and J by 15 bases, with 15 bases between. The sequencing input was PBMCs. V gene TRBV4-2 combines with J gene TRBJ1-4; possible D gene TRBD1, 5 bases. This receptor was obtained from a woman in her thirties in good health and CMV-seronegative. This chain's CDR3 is CASSQGRGRVMFF. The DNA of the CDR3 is TGTGCCAGCAGCCAAGGAAGGGGCAGGGTGATGTTTTTT.